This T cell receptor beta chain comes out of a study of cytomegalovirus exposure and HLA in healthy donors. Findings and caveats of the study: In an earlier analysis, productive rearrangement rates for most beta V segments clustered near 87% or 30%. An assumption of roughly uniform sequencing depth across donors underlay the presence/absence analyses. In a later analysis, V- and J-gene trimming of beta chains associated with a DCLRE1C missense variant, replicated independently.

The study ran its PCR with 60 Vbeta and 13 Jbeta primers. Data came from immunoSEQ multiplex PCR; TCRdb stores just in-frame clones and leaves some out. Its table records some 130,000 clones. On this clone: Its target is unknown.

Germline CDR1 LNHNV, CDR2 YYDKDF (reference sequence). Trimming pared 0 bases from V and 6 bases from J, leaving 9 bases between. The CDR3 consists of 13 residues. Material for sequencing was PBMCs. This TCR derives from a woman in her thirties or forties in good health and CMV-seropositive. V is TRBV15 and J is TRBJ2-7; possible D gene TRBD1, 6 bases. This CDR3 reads CATSRDRQAEQYF. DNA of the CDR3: TGTGCCACCAGCAGAGATCGACAGGCCGAGCAGTACTTC.